This TCR beta chain is from a study of shared clonotypes between healthy human individuals. General study findings and limits: Clonotype sharing among donors, it was expected, would be affected by sequencing depth.

Trimming took off 6 bases at V and 0 bases at J, with 8 bases between the two ends. Germline V gene sequence: CDR1 SEHNR, CDR2 FQNEAQ (reference sequence). The CDR3 has 14 amino acids. Notes on this clone: Its antigen is as yet unknown. Other DNA sequences in this sample translate to the same CDR3.

This was a deep-level run. Authors' data handling: Filtering differed for immunoSEQ, which gave only junction sequences without quality scores. Here immunoSEQ multiplex PCR was the method, and the copy in TCRdb shows in-frame clones only, minus some. For V, J and clone size, that table is used; D and trimming come from the DNA. The sample has about 460,000 clones, roughly 80% seen once. This TCR was recovered from a woman in her 40s in good health. Some clones in this sample may be carry-over from other donors' samples. Sequenced sample: PBMCs. The chain carries TRBV7-9 and TRBJ1-4, with TRBD1 as a possible D gene (5 bases). CDR3 bases: TGTGCCAGCAGTCGAGGGGCAACTAATGAAAAACTGTTTTTT. Protein sequence: CASSRGATNEKLFF. The full variable domain, its missing parts supplied by reference TRBV7-9 and TRBJ1-4, is DTGVSQNPRHKITKRGQNVTFRCDPISEHNRLYWYRQTLGQGPEFLTYFQNEAQLEKSRLLSDRFSAERPKGSFSTLEIQRTEQGDSAMYLCASSRGATNEKLFFGSGTQLSVL.